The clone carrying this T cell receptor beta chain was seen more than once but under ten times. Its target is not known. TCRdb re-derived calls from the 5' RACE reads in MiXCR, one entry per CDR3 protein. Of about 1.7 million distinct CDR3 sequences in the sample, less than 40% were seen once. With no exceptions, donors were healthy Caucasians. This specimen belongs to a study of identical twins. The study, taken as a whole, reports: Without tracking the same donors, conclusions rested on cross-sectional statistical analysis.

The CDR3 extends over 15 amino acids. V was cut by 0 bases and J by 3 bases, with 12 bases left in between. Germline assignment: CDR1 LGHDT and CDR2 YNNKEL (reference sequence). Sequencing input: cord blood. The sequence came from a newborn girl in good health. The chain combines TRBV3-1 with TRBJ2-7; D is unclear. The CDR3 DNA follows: TGTGCCAGCAGCCAAGACGGCAGTTATCACTACGAGCAGTACTTC. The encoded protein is CASSQDGSYHYEQYF.